Listed here are 26 T cell receptor beta chains from one sample, sequenced in a study of a mutant IDH1 vaccine in newly diagnosed glioma. The time point denotes: baseline, week 1 (first vaccination visit). The treatment denotes: pre-vaccination baseline after standard-of-care therapy. Assay used: immunoSEQ multiplex PCR; TCRdb lists only in-frame clones, some missing. The repertoire holds roughly 38,000 clones, with approximately 78% as singletons. Sequenced material: PBMCs, taken from a glioma patient treated with radiotherapy, temozolomide or both. The receptor set was obtained from a man aged 35 to 55 with glioma. Some clones in this sample may be carry-over from other donors' samples.

The chain has TRBV29-1 and TRBJ2-5; no firm D call. The germline gives CDR1 SQVTM, CDR2 ANQGSEA. CDR3 length: 12 residues. V gave up 4 bases and J gave up 4 bases, with 10 bases separating them. For the CDR3, the DNA is TGCAGCGTTGTAGGTTCGGGAGAGACCCAGTACTTC. Protein: CSVVGSGETQYF.

CDR3 coding DNA: TGTGCCAGCAGTCGATGGAACACTGAAGCTTTCTTT. Translation gives CASSRWNTEAFF. The chain employs TRBV6-1 and TRBJ1-1; no firm D call. V lost 5 bases and J lost 1, with 5 bases in between. Germline values: CDR1 MNHNS, CDR2 SASEGT. This CDR3 contains 12 residues.

In its sample, this clone is medium-sized. The chain combines TRBV4-2 with TRBJ1-4; D is uncertain. In germline, CDR1 is LGHNA, CDR2 YNFKEQ. The length of the CDR3 is 14 residues. The V gene lost 4 bases and the J gene lost 2 bases, with 8 bases spanning the gap. This CDR3 is CASSLGSTNEKLFF. The CDR3 coding sequence is TGTGCCAGCAGCCTTGGGAGCACTAATGAAAAACTGTTTTTT.

This clone appeared once. This chain connects TRBV23-1 to TRBJ1-2; D is possibly TRBD1 (6 bases). TRBV23-1 is designated an ORF whose function remains uncertain. The CDR3 has 16 residues. The ends were cut back, 4 bases at V and 8 bases at J, with 23 bases in the middle. CDR3 nucleotide sequence: TGCGCCAGCAGTCTAGGGACTCACAGGGACTCGGGGGGCTACACCTTC. Protein sequence: CASSLGTHRDSGGYTF.

The CDR3 DNA follows: TGTGCCAGCTCCTCTGAAGGGCAGCCCCAGCATTTT. Protein sequence: CASSSEGQPQHF. The V call is TRBV27, the J call TRBJ1-5; D is unresolved. The ends were cut back, 8 bases at V and 7 bases at J, with 12 bases in the middle. Per germline, CDR1 MNHEY and CDR2 SMNVEV (reference sequence). The CDR3 is 12 residues long.

The gene calls are TRBV4-3 and TRBJ2-3; tentatively, D is TRBD2 (7 bases). The CDR3 extends over 16 amino acids. V was pared by 3 bases and J by 5 bases, with 18 bases between. In germline, CDR1 is LGHNA, CDR2 YSLEER. CDR3 residues: CASSHFLGGEGDTQYF. As DNA, the CDR3 is TGCGCCAGCAGCCATTTTTTAGGGGGGGAGGGAGATACGCAGTATTTT.

The genes are TRBV18 and TRBJ1-1; no reliable D call. With 8 bases removed from V and 1 base from J, the gap between germline ends came to 17 bases. The CDR3 runs 15 residues. Germline loops: CDR1 KGHSH, CDR2 LQKENI. CDR3 in DNA: TGTGCCAGCACGACATCAGCAGTACCGAACACTGAAGCTTTCTTT. Its translation: CASTTSAVPNTEAFF.

The V call is TRBV28, the J call TRBJ1-2; D gene ambiguous. V dropped 6 bases and J dropped 4 bases, with 15 bases sitting between them. Germline V gives CDR1 MDHEN, CDR2 SYDVKM. This CDR3 is built from 14 residues. CDR3 DNA sequence: TGTGCCAGCAGACAAGTGTGGGGTACCTATGGCTACACCTTC. This translates into CASRQVWGTYGYTF.

This chain uses TRBV10-3 with TRBJ1-1, with D hard to call. The CDR3 has 13 amino acids. Germline V gene lookup returns CDR1 ENHRY and CDR2 SYGVKD. With 4 bases removed from V and 1 base from J, the gap between germline ends came to 7 bases. DNA of the CDR3: TGTGCCATCAGTGGTACGGGGAACACTGAAGCTTTCTTT. Its translation: CAISGTGNTEAFF.

This chain joins TRBV19 and TRBJ1-4, with D unresolved. With 7 bases removed from V and 3 bases from J, the gap between germline ends came to 12 bases. Germline V gives CDR1 LNHDA, CDR2 SQIVND (reference sequence). This CDR3 comprises 14 residues. The CDR3 nucleotides are TGTGCCAGTACCACCACAGTACCTAATGAAAAACTGTTTTTT. This translates into CASTTTVPNEKLFF.

The V call is TRBV5-1, the J call TRBJ2-2; D uncertain. The germline V gene has CDR1 SGHRS and CDR2 YFSETQ. The V gene lost 2 bases and the J gene lost 5 bases, with 13 bases spanning the gap. CDR3 length: 15 residues. The CDR3 is CASSLGGMRTGELFF. In DNA, the CDR3 is TGCGCCAGCAGCTTAGGTGGGATGAGGACCGGGGAGCTGTTTTTT.

V and J are TRBV4-3 and TRBJ2-1, with 7 bases that match TRBD1. Germline values: CDR1 LGHNA, CDR2 YSLEER. This CDR3 contains 16 residues. With 5 bases clipped from V and 6 bases from J, the junction kept 13 bases outside the gene matches. The CDR3 coding sequence is TGCGCCAGCAGCTCGTCGACAGGGCCGGTGGGCAATGAGCAGTTCTTC. It specifies CASSSSTGPVGNEQFF.

The chain uses TRBV2 and TRBJ2-1; 7 bases align to TRBD1. The CDR3 covers 14 residues. Germline loops: CDR1 SNHLY, CDR2 FYNNEI. Germline trimming cut 6 bases from V and 9 bases from J; bases unmatched to any gene: 11. CDR3: CASSLQTGLSEQFF. The CDR3 DNA follows: TGTGCCAGCAGCCTCCAGACAGGGCTTAGTGAGCAGTTCTTC. Together with reference TRBV2 and TRBJ2-1, the CDR3 gives the full variable domain: EPEVTQTPSHQVTQMGQEVILRCVPISNHLYFYWYRQILGQKVEFLVSFYNNEISEKSEIFDDQFSVERPDGSNFTLKIRSTKLEDSAMYFCASSLQTGLSEQFFGPGTRLTVL.

This clone was found a few times. The rearrangement links TRBV2 to TRBJ1-3, with 7 bases identical to TRBD1. The length of the CDR3 is 14 residues. V gave up 7 bases and J gave up 4 bases; unmatched junction bases: 7. CDR1 is SNHLY, CDR2 FYNNEI, per germline. This CDR3 reads CASTSTGTGNTIYF. Written as DNA, the CDR3 is TGTGCCAGCACCTCGACAGGGACGGGAAACACCATATATTTT.

The DNA of the CDR3 is TGTGCCAGCAGTTTAGAGGGCTACGAGCAGTACTTC. Amino acids: CASSLEGYEQYF. This chain uses TRBV28 with TRBJ2-7; TRBD2 might be the D (5 bases). Germline-derived CDR1 and CDR2 are MDHEN and SYDVKM. This CDR3 is built from 12 residues. Trimming took 2 bases from V and 3 from J, leaving 5 bases between them. Using reference TRBV28 and TRBJ2-7 for the parts outside the CDR3, the full variable domain is DVKVTQSSRYLVKRTGEKVFLECVQDMDHENMFWYRQDPGLGLRLIYFSYDVKMKEKGDIPEGYSVSREKKERFSLILESASTNQTSMYLCASSLEGYEQYFGPGTRLTVT.

J is TRBJ1-2 and V is TRBV30; tentatively, D is TRBD1 (6 bases). The length of the CDR3 is 13 residues. V gave up 4 bases and J gave up 2 bases, with 11 bases separating them. Germline CDR1 GTSNPN, CDR2 SVGIG (reference sequence). The CDR3 loop reads CAWTSDRNYGYTF. The CDR3 bases are TGTGCCTGGACCTCGGACAGAAACTATGGCTACACCTTC.

DNA of the CDR3: TGTGCCAGCACCCCGGCTGCCTTTGGGTATGAAAAACTGTTTTTT. Translation gives CASTPAAFGYEKLFF. The chain combines TRBV6-5 with TRBJ1-4, with D unclear. Germline V gene data show CDR1 as MNHEY and CDR2 as SVGAGI. This CDR3 is 15 amino acids long. V was trimmed by 7 bases and J by 6 bases, leaving 18 bases between them.

This clone was detected a few times. This rearrangement joins TRBV7-9 to TRBJ1-1; 7 positions agree with TRBD1. CDR3 length equals 14 residues. Germline V gene lookup returns CDR1 SEHNR and CDR2 FQNEAQ (reference sequence). The J segment lost 1 base and the V segment lost 5 bases, leaving 4 bases of the junction unmatched. Written as DNA, the CDR3 is TGTGCCAGCAGCCCCCGACAGGGGAACACTGAAGCTTTCTTT. Amino acids: CASSPRQGNTEAFF.

This chain links TRBV7-8 with TRBJ2-7, with 10 nucleotides matching TRBD1. V was clipped by 5 bases and J by 5 bases; unmatched bases: 9. This CDR3 is built from 15 residues. In germline, CDR1 is SGHVS, CDR2 FQNEAQ. The CDR3 nucleotides are TGTGCCAGCAGCACCCGCGACAGGGGGCGAGACGAGCAGTACTTC. Translation: CASSTRDRGRDEQYF. Together with reference TRBV7-8 and TRBJ2-7, the CDR3 gives the full variable domain: GAGVSQSPRYKVAKRGQDVALRCDPISGHVSLFWYQQALGQGPEFLTYFQNEAQLDKSGLPSDRFFAERPEGSVSTLKIQRTQQEDSAVYLCASSTRDRGRDEQYFGPGTRLTVT.

The V and J genes are TRBV9 and TRBJ1-6, with TRBD1 as a possible D gene (6 bases). Trimming stripped 5 bases from V and 6 bases from J, with 15 bases between. Per germline, CDR1 SGDLS and CDR2 YYNGEE. The CDR3 consists of 15 residues. In nucleotides, the CDR3 is TGTGCCAGCAGTGCCTACAGGGAGGGTAATTCACCCCTCCACTTT. Translation gives CASSAYREGNSPLHF.

The rearrangement joins TRBV16 to TRBJ1-1, with D unclear. The CDR3 has 14 residues. Germline loops: CDR1 KGHSY, CDR2 FQNENV. V was pared by 0 bases and J by 6 bases, with 11 bases between. The CDR3 DNA reads TGTGCCAGCAGCCAATCCCGGGTGGGATCTGAAGCTTTCTTT. Its translation: CASSQSRVGSEAFF.

In its sample, this clone is medium-sized. The gene calls are TRBV5-1 and TRBJ1-1; 9 positions match TRBD1. Unmatched junction bases numbered 13, after V lost 7 bases and J lost 0 bases. CDR3 length: 17 amino acids. Germline CDR1 and CDR2: SGHRS and YFSETQ. CDR3 sequence (DNA): TGCGCCAGCGCCCCAGACCGGGACAGGGCCTTGAACACTGAAGCTTTCTTT. Translated, it gives CASAPDRDRALNTEAFF.

The DNA for the CDR3 is TGTGCCAGCAGCCAAGATGGACTAGCGCCAGGAGAGACCCAGTACTTC. This sequence encodes CASSQDGLAPGETQYF. The rearrangement uses TRBV14 and TRBJ2-5; 9 bases agree with TRBD2. Trimming removed 0 bases from V and 4 bases from J; junction bases left unmatched: 6. Germline CDR1 SGHDN, CDR2 FVKESK. This CDR3 is built from 16 residues.

This clone was seen only a few times. This chain connects TRBV7-9 to TRBJ2-3; the match to TRBD2 covers 12 bases. The CDR3 has 12 amino acids. The J segment lost 11 bases and the V segment lost 3 bases, leaving 0 bases of the junction unmatched. Germline assignment: CDR1 SEHNR and CDR2 FQNEAQ (reference sequence). CDR3 protein: CASSLTSGGQYF. The DNA for the CDR3 is TGTGCCAGCAGCTTGACTAGCGGGGGGCAGTATTTT. The full variable domain, with the rest looked up from reference TRBV7-9 and TRBJ2-3, is DTGVSQNPRHKITKRGQNVTFRCDPISEHNRLYWYRQTLGQGPEFLTYFQNEAQLEKSRLLSDRFSAERPKGSFSTLEIQRTEQGDSAMYLCASSLTSGGQYFGPGTRLTVL.

This chain joins TRBV5-1 and TRBJ1-4; D remains unclear. Germline V gives CDR1 SGHRS, CDR2 YFSETQ. This CDR3 spans 13 amino acids. Trimming took off 3 bases at V and 1 base at J, with 4 bases between the two ends. The CDR3, as DNA: TGCGCCAGCAGCTCTGGAACTAATGAAAAACTGTTTTTT. Amino acids: CASSSGTNEKLFF.

This chain uses TRBV11-2 with TRBJ1-6; TRBD1 agrees at 8 bases. The CDR3 has 15 residues. Germline CDR1 reads SGHAT; CDR2 reads FQNNGV. V shed 4 bases, J shed 5 bases, and the junction held 4 bases outside the gene matches. The CDR3 is CASSYETGDNSPLHF. The DNA of the CDR3 is TGTGCCAGCAGCTATGAGACAGGGGATAATTCACCCCTCCACTTT.